The clone carrying this T cell receptor (beta chain) was detected only once. The authors distributed each subset's genomic DNA evenly over several immunoSEQ plates. In the sorted-subset replicate PCRs, about 190 ng DNA, tens of thousands of T cell genomes, was used. Using immunoSEQ multiplex PCR, the repertoire was profiled, and TCRdb retains in-frame clones only, with some absent. The data show about 820,000 clones, with 90% to 95% seen just once and less than 25% held by the top ten. CDR3 length: 13 amino acids. CDR1 and CDR2 (germline): SNHLY, FYNNEI. V was cut by 9 bases and J by 0 bases, with 10 bases left in between. CD8 cells regarded as naive lacked CD45RO, were positively chosen for CCR7, and omitted terminally differentiated effector memory CD45RA+ cells. Donors were healthy HIV-negative adults without recently reported acute infections or vaccinations. These data are taken from a study of shared clonotypes between healthy human individuals.

Sequencing used naive CD8+ T cells sorted from blood. The J gene is TRBJ2-3, the V gene TRBV2; unclear D gene. The clonotype comes from a man aged 25-45 years in good health. The CDR3 coding sequence is TGTGCCAGAACTCAAACCAGCACAGATACGCAGTATTTT. Encoded protein: CARTQTSTDTQYF.